Listed below are T cell receptor beta chains from one sample, sequenced in a study of cytomegalovirus exposure and HLA in healthy donors. Here immunoSEQ multiplex PCR was the method, and the copy in TCRdb shows in-frame clones only, minus some. The sample lists some 87,000 clones, 79% seen once, with about 22% in the top ten. The sample was PBMCs. All receptors come from a woman aged 35 to 49 in good health and CMV-seropositive. CDR3s include the opening cysteine and the closing phenylalanine or tryptophan. Each record gives: J gene, clone size, D gene, V gene, CDR3 DNA, CDR3 protein. D genes are given only for firm matches. Size tells how often a clone was seen (once, few, many) or the class of an expanded clone, and some rows leave it out.

j_gene: TRBJ2-1
abundance: .
d_gene: .
v_gene: TRBV20-1
CDR3nt: TGCAGTGCCTACTCATACAATGAGCAGTTCTTC
CDR3aa: CSAYSYNEQFF

j_gene: TRBJ1-1
abundance: .
d_gene: .
v_gene: TRBV7-2
CDR3nt: TGTGCCAGCAGCCCTCTGGTGGAGGGCACAAACACTGAAGCTTTCTTT
CDR3aa: CASSPLVEGTNTEAFF

j_gene: TRBJ1-2
abundance: .
d_gene: TRBD1
v_gene: TRBV28
CDR3nt: TGTGCCAGCAGTTTAGGGGGACAGGGGGCGGCTGGCTACACCTTC
CDR3aa: CASSLGGQGAAGYTF

j_gene: TRBJ2-3
abundance: .
d_gene: TRBD1
v_gene: TRBV7-6
CDR3nt: TGTGCCAGCAGCTTAGGGGGACAGGGTTCAAGCGGGCAGTATTTT
CDR3aa: CASSLGGQGSSGQYF

j_gene: TRBJ2-4
abundance: .
d_gene: .
v_gene: TRBV7-2
CDR3nt: TGTGCCAGCAGCTCAAGGGGTGGGTTCAGTAAAAACATTCAGTACTTC
CDR3aa: CASSSRGGFSKNIQYF

j_gene: TRBJ1-2
abundance: once
d_gene: .
v_gene: TRBV6-5
CDR3nt: TGTGCCAGCAGTTTGAGGTTGGCAGCCGCTAACTATGGCTACACCTTC
CDR3aa: CASSLRLAAANYGYTF

j_gene: TRBJ2-7
abundance: .
d_gene: .
v_gene: TRBV7-9
CDR3nt: TGTGCCAGCAGCTCGGACTTTTCCTACGAGCAGTACTTC
CDR3aa: CASSSDFSYEQYF

j_gene: TRBJ1-1
abundance: .
d_gene: .
v_gene: TRBV7-9
CDR3nt: TGTGCCAGCAGCGGAGGGCCCTCCACTGAAGCTTTCTTT
CDR3aa: CASSGGPSTEAFF

j_gene: TRBJ2-7
abundance: .
d_gene: TRBD1
v_gene: TRBV9
CDR3nt: TGTGCCAGCAGCGTGGGACAGGGTATCTCCGAGCAGTACTTC
CDR3aa: CASSVGQGISEQYF

j_gene: TRBJ2-5
abundance: .
d_gene: .
v_gene: TRBV5-4
CDR3nt: TGTGCCAGCAGCTTGGCCGGGTCAGTAGGAGAGACCCAGTACTTC
CDR3aa: CASSLAGSVGETQYF

j_gene: TRBJ2-1
abundance: .
d_gene: .
v_gene: TRBV5-1
CDR3nt: TGCGCCAGCAGCTGGGGCCAACTTCTAGCGATGGTTAGGAATGAGCAGTTCTTC
CDR3aa: CASSWGQLLAMVRNEQFF

j_gene: TRBJ2-5
abundance: .
d_gene: .
v_gene: TRBV1
CDR3nt: TGCACCAGCAGCCAAGACTTTGGCCCGTACCAAGAGACCCAGTACTTC
CDR3aa: CTSSQDFGPYQETQYF

j_gene: TRBJ1-5
abundance: .
d_gene: TRBD1
v_gene: TRBV6-1
CDR3nt: TGTGCCAGCAGTGTCTACCCGGGGACAGATAGCAATCAGCCCCAGCATTTT
CDR3aa: CASSVYPGTDSNQPQHF

j_gene: TRBJ2-7
abundance: .
d_gene: TRBD2
v_gene: TRBV7-6
CDR3nt: TGTGCCAGCGGTGGGGGACTAGGAAGAAACGAGCAGTACTTC
CDR3aa: CASGGGLGRNEQYF

j_gene: TRBJ1-4
abundance: .
d_gene: .
v_gene: TRBV7-9
CDR3nt: TGTGCCAGCAGCTTAGCGCGTGGGGAGAATGAAAAACTGTTTTTT
CDR3aa: CASSLARGENEKLFF

j_gene: TRBJ1-2
abundance: few
d_gene: .
v_gene: TRBV7-2
CDR3nt: TGTGCCAGCAGCTTAGCGCCTGGACAGCGTAGCTATGGCTACACCTTC
CDR3aa: CASSLAPGQRSYGYTF

j_gene: TRBJ2-1
abundance: .
d_gene: TRBD2
v_gene: TRBV9
CDR3nt: TGTGCCAGCAGCGTAGTGAGCGGGGATACCTACAATGAGCAGTTCTTC
CDR3aa: CASSVVSGDTYNEQFF

j_gene: TRBJ1-1
abundance: .
d_gene: .
v_gene: TRBV6-1
CDR3nt: TGTGCCAGCAGTGAAACTGGGGAGGCTTTCTTT
CDR3aa: CASSETGEAFF

j_gene: TRBJ2-7
abundance: .
d_gene: .
v_gene: TRBV7-9
CDR3nt: TGTGCCAGCAGCCCGTCTCAGTCCCACTACGAGCAGTACTTC
CDR3aa: CASSPSQSHYEQYF

j_gene: TRBJ1-5
abundance: .
d_gene: TRBD1
v_gene: TRBV2
CDR3nt: TGTGCCAGCGGACAGGGCAATCAGCCCCAGCATTTT
CDR3aa: CASGQGNQPQHF

j_gene: TRBJ1-5
abundance: .
d_gene: .
v_gene: TRBV7-2
CDR3nt: TGTGCCAGCAGCTTAGGGGTCGGAGCTAATAGCAATCAGCCCCAGCATTTT
CDR3aa: CASSLGVGANSNQPQHF

j_gene: TRBJ2-5
abundance: .
d_gene: TRBD1
v_gene: TRBV29-1
CDR3nt: TGCAGCGTTGAACCGGACAGGGTCCTTGAAGAGACCCAGTACTTC
CDR3aa: CSVEPDRVLEETQYF

j_gene: TRBJ2-7
abundance: .
d_gene: TRBD1
v_gene: TRBV11-1
CDR3nt: TGTGCCAGCAGCGCCGGACAGGGATCCTACGAGCAGTACTTC
CDR3aa: CASSAGQGSYEQYF

j_gene: TRBJ1-6
abundance: .
d_gene: .
v_gene: TRBV6-1
CDR3nt: TGTGCCAGCAGTGAGCGGCAGGGAAATTCACCCCTCCACTTT
CDR3aa: CASSERQGNSPLHF

j_gene: TRBJ1-2
abundance: .
d_gene: TRBD1
v_gene: TRBV6-5
CDR3nt: TGTGCCAGCAGTTACACCCCGACAGGGACCTATGGCTACACCTTC
CDR3aa: CASSYTPTGTYGYTF

j_gene: TRBJ1-3
abundance: .
d_gene: .
v_gene: TRBV5-1
CDR3nt: TGCGCCAGCAGCTTGACAGGGCTTGTGGCTGGAAACACCATATATTTT
CDR3aa: CASSLTGLVAGNTIYF

j_gene: TRBJ1-4
abundance: once
d_gene: .
v_gene: TRBV18
CDR3nt: TGTGCCAGCTCACCGACCGGGGGATCAACTAATGAAAAACTGTTTTTT
CDR3aa: CASSPTGGSTNEKLFF

j_gene: TRBJ1-2
abundance: .
d_gene: TRBD1
v_gene: TRBV7-8
CDR3nt: TGTGCCAGCAGCTTACAGGGACAGGGCCTGAACTATGGCTACACCTTC
CDR3aa: CASSLQGQGLNYGYTF

j_gene: TRBJ2-5
abundance: .
d_gene: TRBD2
v_gene: TRBV4-1
CDR3nt: TGCGCCAGCAGCCAAGATAGGGCAGGGACTAGCGGGAGAGTCTGGGGGACCCAGTACTTC
CDR3aa: CASSQDRAGTSGRVWGTQYF

j_gene: TRBJ1-1
abundance: .
d_gene: TRBD1
v_gene: TRBV27
CDR3nt: TGTGCCAGCCAGCAGTTTCCGACAGGGAGAAGTGCTGAAGCTTTCTTT
CDR3aa: CASQQFPTGRSAEAFF

j_gene: TRBJ1-4
abundance: .
d_gene: .
v_gene: TRBV4-1
CDR3nt: TGCGCCAGCAGCCAAGGTAGATATGGGAGTAATGAAAAACTGTTTTTT
CDR3aa: CASSQGRYGSNEKLFF

j_gene: TRBJ2-1
abundance: .
d_gene: .
v_gene: TRBV5-1
CDR3nt: TGCGCCAGCAGCTTCCCGGGAACTTACAATGAGCAGTTCTTC
CDR3aa: CASSFPGTYNEQFF

j_gene: TRBJ2-5
abundance: .
d_gene: .
v_gene: TRBV6-1
CDR3nt: TGTGCCAGCAGTGAAGCCGCAGGGCAACGAGAGACCCAGTACTTC
CDR3aa: CASSEAAGQRETQYF

j_gene: TRBJ2-1
abundance: few
d_gene: TRBD2
v_gene: TRBV7-8
CDR3nt: TGTGCCAGCAGCCCCTGGGGACTAGCGGGCGATGAGCAGTTCTTC
CDR3aa: CASSPWGLAGDEQFF

j_gene: TRBJ2-2
abundance: .
d_gene: TRBD2
v_gene: TRBV7-9
CDR3nt: TGTGCCAGCAGCTTAGGTAGCGGGGGAATCGCCGGGGAGCTGTTTTTT
CDR3aa: CASSLGSGGIAGELFF

j_gene: TRBJ2-3
abundance: .
d_gene: TRBD2
v_gene: TRBV5-4
CDR3nt: TGTGCCAGCAGCCATCTTCTAGCGGGAGGATTCGCAGATACGCAGTATTTT
CDR3aa: CASSHLLAGGFADTQYF